The next 7 T cell receptor beta chains were all read from a single sample in a study of control samples from healthy donors and cancer patients. The table came from immunoSEQ multiplex PCR; TCRdb's copy has only in-frame clones and leaves some out. The sample carries about 120,000 clones, roughly 90% recorded once. Sequences were obtained from blood. The source is a man in his forties or fifties in good health.

The chain uses TRBV4-1 and TRBJ2-1; 8 bases agree with TRBD1. J lost 3 bases, V lost 2 bases, and 6 bases had no gene match. The CDR3 length is 16 residues. Germline assignment: CDR1 MGHRA and CDR2 YSYEKL. The CDR3 reads CASSQIGTGDYNEQFF. The CDR3 DNA follows: TGCGCCAGCAGCCAAATTGGGACAGGTGACTACAATGAGCAGTTCTTC.

V and J are TRBV28 and TRBJ2-5, with 7 positions matching TRBD2. V was pared by 4 bases and J by 1 base, with 6 bases of the junction left unmatched. The CDR3 loop spans 15 amino acids. Germline V gives CDR1 MDHEN, CDR2 SYDVKM. DNA for the CDR3: TGTGCCAGCAGTTCCGTAGCGGGCTTCCAAGAGACCCAGTACTTC. Its protein is CASSSVAGFQETQYF.

The rearrangement uses TRBV6-2 or TRBV6-3 and TRBJ1-4, with a possible D match to TRBD1 (6 bases). Germline assignment: CDR1 MNHEY and CDR2 SVGEGT. This CDR3 has 14 residues. Trimming took 5 bases from V and 5 from J, leaving 12 bases between them. CDR3 sequence: CASSNRDMNEKLFF. The CDR3 nucleotides are TGTGCCAGCAGTAACAGGGACATGAATGAAAAACTGTTTTTT.

The chain employs TRBV28 and TRBJ1-5; tentative D call: TRBD1 (6 bases). Germline-derived CDR1 and CDR2 are MDHEN and SYDVKM. The CDR3 has 14 amino acids. Deletions cut 5 bases from V and 3 bases from J, with 11 bases between. The CDR3 here is CASSVGDNNQPQHF. The DNA of the CDR3 is TGTGCCAGCAGTGTAGGGGACAACAATCAGCCCCAGCATTTT.

Here the CDR3 reads CASSPKPAEGLAQHF. The CDR3 DNA follows: TGTGCCAGCTCACCAAAACCGGCAGAGGGTCTAGCCCAGCATTTT. The chain carries TRBV18 and TRBJ1-5, with unresolved D. Germline V gene sequence: CDR1 KGHSH, CDR2 LQKENI. Deletions cut 2 bases from V and 11 bases from J, with 19 bases between. This CDR3 region has 15 residues.

In its sample, this clone was seen a few times. The rearrangement links TRBV29-1 to TRBJ2-7; D remains ambiguous. Germline CDR1 is SQVTM and CDR2 is ANQGSEA. The V end lost 4 bases, the J end lost 3 bases, and 10 bases lay between the germline ends. The CDR3 contains 12 residues. CDR3 sequence reads: CSVVTANYEQYF. Here the CDR3 DNA reads TGCAGCGTTGTGACGGCGAACTACGAGCAGTACTTC.

This chain connects TRBV7-8 to TRBJ1-2; TRBD1 is a possible D gene (5 bases). The CDR3 is made up of 13 amino acids. The V end was cut by 3 bases, the J end by 8 bases, with 13 bases between. Germline V gives CDR1 SGHVS, CDR2 FQNEAQ. The CDR3 sequence is CASSFDRRKGYTF. Written as DNA, the CDR3 is TGTGCCAGCAGCTTCGACAGACGGAAGGGCTACACCTTC. Drawing the rest from reference TRBV7-8 and TRBJ1-2, the complete variable domain is GAGVSQSPRYKVAKRGQDVALRCDPISGHVSLFWYQQALGQGPEFLTYFQNEAQLDKSGLPSDRFFAERPEGSVSTLKIQRTQQEDSAVYLCASSFDRRKGYTFGSGTRLTVV.